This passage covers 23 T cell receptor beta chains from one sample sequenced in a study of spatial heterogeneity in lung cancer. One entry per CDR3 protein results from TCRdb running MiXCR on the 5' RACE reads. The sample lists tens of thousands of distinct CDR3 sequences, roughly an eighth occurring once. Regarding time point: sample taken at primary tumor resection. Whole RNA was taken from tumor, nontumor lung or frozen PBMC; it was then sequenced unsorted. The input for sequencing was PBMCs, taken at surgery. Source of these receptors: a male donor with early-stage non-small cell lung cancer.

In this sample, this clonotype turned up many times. CDR3 residues: CASALGPGANVLTF. The CDR3 DNA is TGTGCTAGTGCTTTAGGGCCTGGGGCCAACGTCCTGACTTTC. This chain joins TRBV12-5 and TRBJ2-6; D remains unclear. The CDR3 is 14 residues long. The germline V gene has CDR1 LGHNT and CDR2 FRNRAP. V lost 7 bases and J lost 2, with 9 bases in between. Full variable domain (missing parts from reference TRBV12-5 and TRBJ2-6): DARVTQTPRHKVTEMGQEVTMRCQPILGHNTVFWYRQTMMQGLELLAYFRNRAPLDDSGMPKDRFSAEMPDATLATLKIQPSEPRDSAVYFCASALGPGANVLTFGAGSRLTVL.

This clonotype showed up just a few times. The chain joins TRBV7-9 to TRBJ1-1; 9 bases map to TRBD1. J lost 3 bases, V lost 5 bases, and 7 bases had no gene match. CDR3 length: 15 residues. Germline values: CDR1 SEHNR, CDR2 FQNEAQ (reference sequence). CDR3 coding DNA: TGTGCCAGCAGCGGGTGGACAGGGGACTACACTGAAGCTTTCTTT. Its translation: CASSGWTGDYTEAFF. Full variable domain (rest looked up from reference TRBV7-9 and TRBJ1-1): DTGVSQNPRHKITKRGQNVTFRCDPISEHNRLYWYRQTLGQGPEFLTYFQNEAQLEKSRLLSDRFSAERPKGSFSTLEIQRTEQGDSAMYLCASSGWTGDYTEAFFGQGTRLTVV.

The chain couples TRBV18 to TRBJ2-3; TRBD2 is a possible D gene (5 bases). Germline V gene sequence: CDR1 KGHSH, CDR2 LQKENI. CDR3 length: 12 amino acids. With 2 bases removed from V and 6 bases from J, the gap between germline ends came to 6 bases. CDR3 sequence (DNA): TGTGCCAGCTCACCATGGAGGGATACGCAGTATTTT. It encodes CASSPWRDTQYF.

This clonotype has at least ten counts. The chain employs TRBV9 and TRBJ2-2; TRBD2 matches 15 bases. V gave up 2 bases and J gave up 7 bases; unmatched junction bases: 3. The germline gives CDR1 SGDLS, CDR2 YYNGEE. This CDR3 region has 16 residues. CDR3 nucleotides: TGTGCCAGCAGCGTCGGACTAGCGGGAGGGCTCGGGGAGCTGTTTTTT. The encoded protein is CASSVGLAGGLGELFF.

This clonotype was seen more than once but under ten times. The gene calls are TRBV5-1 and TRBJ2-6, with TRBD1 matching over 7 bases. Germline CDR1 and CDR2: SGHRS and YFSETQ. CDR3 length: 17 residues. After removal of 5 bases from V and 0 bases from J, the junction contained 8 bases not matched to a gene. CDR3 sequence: CASRRDSSISGANVLTF. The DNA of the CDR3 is TGCGCCAGCAGGAGGGACAGTTCCATCTCTGGGGCCAACGTCCTGACTTTC.

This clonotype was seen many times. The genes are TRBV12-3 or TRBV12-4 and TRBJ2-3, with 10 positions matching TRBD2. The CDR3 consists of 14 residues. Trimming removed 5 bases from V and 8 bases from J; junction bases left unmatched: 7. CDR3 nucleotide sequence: TGTGCCAGCAGTCTTGGGACTAGCGTGGGTACGCAGTATTTT. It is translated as CASSLGTSVGTQYF.

DNA of the CDR3: TGTGCCAGCAGCGTAGCCCCCGGGGGCTTAAGCTCCTACGAGCAGTACTTC. Protein product: CASSVAPGGLSSYEQYF. The rearrangement joins TRBV9 to TRBJ2-7; perhaps D is TRBD1 or TRBD2 (6 bases each). The CDR3 length is 17 residues. Germline loops: CDR1 SGDLS, CDR2 YYNGEE. The V end lost 0 bases, the J end lost 0 bases, and 16 bases lay between the germline ends. Looking up the rest from reference TRBV9 and TRBJ2-7 gives the full variable domain: DSGVTQTPKHLITATGQRVTLRCSPRSGDLSVYWYQQSLDQGLQFLIQYYNGEERAKGNILERFSAQQFPDLHSELNLSSLELGDSALYFCASSVAPGGLSSYEQYFGPGTRLTVT.

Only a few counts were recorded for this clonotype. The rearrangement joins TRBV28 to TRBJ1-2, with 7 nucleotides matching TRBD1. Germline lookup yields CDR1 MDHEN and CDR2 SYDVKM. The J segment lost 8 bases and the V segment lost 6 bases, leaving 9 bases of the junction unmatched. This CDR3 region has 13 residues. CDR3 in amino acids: CASRIPGGTGYTF. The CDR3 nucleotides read TGTGCCAGCAGGATTCCAGGGGGAACAGGCTACACCTTC.

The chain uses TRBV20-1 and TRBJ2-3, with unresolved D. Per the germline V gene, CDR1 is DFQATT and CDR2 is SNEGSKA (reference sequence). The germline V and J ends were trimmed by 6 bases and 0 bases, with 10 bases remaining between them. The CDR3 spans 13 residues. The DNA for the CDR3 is TGCAGTGCCGACCCGGACAGCACAGATACGCAGTATTTT. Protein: CSADPDSTDTQYF.

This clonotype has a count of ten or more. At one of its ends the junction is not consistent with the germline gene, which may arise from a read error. The CDR3, as DNA: TGCGCCAGCAGCTTGAACAATGAAGCTTTCTTT. Protein: CASSLNNEAFF. The chain carries TRBV5-1 and TRBJ1-1; D is unclear. CDR1 is SGHRS, CDR2 YFSETQ, per germline. The CDR3 loop spans 11 amino acids. The full variable domain, its missing parts supplied by reference TRBV5-1 and TRBJ1-1, is KAGVTQTPRYLIKTRGQQVTLSCSPISGHRSVSWYQQTPGQGLQFLFEYFSETQRNKGNFPGRFSGRQFSNSRSEMNVSTLELGDSALYLCASSLNNEAFFGQGTRLTVV.

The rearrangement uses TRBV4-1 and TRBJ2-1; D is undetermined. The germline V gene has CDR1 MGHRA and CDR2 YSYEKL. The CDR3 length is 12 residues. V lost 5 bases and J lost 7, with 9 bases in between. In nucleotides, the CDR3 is TGCGCCAGCAGCAATCTACTGAATGAGCAGTTCTTC. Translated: CASSNLLNEQFF.

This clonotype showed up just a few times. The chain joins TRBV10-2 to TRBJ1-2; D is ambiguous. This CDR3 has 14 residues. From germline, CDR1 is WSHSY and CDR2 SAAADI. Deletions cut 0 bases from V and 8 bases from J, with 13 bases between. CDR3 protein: CASSESSIYGGYTF. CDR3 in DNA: TGCGCCAGCAGTGAGTCAAGTATCTATGGCGGCTACACCTTC.

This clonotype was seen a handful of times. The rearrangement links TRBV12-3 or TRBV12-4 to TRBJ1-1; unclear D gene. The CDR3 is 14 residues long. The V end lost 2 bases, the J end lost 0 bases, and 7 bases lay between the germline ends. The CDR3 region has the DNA TGTGCCAGCAGTTTATATGGGCTGAACACTGAAGCTTTCTTT. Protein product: CASSLYGLNTEAFF.

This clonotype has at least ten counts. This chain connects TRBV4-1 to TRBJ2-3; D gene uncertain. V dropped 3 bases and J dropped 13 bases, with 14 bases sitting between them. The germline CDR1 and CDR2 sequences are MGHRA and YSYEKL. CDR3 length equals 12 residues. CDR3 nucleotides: TGCGCCAGCAGCCACCCCGGTGGGGTTGAGTATTTT. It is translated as CASSHPGGVEYF.

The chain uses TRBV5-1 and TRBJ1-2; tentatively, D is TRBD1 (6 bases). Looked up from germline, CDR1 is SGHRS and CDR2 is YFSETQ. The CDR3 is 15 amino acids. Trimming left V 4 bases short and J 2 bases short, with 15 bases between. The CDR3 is CASSVGTSPNYGYTF. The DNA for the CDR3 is TGCGCCAGCAGCGTGGGGACATCACCCAACTATGGCTACACCTTC. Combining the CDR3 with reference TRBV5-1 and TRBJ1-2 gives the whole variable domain KAGVTQTPRYLIKTRGQQVTLSCSPISGHRSVSWYQQTPGQGLQFLFEYFSETQRNKGNFPGRFSGRQFSNSRSEMNVSTLELGDSALYLCASSVGTSPNYGYTFGSGTRLTVV.

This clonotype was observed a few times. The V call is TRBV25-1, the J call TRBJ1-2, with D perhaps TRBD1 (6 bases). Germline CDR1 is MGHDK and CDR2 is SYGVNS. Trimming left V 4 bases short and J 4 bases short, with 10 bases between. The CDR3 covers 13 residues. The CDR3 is CASSVTGTYGYTF. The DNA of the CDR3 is TGTGCCAGCAGTGTTACAGGGACCTATGGCTACACCTTC.

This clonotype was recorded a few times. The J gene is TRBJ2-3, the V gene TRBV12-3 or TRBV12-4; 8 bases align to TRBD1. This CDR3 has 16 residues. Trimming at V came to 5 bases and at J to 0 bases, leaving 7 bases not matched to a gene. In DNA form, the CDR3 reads TGTGCCAGCAGTCCGACAGGGGTGAGAAGCACAGATACGCAGTATTTT. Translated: CASSPTGVRSTDTQYF.

The CDR3 loop is CASSRELTEAFF. DNA of the CDR3: TGTGCCAGCAGTCGGGAGCTCACTGAAGCTTTCTTT. V and J are TRBV12-3 or TRBV12-4 and TRBJ1-1; no definite D call. Trimming pared 5 bases from V and 4 bases from J, leaving 8 bases between. CDR3 size: 12 residues.

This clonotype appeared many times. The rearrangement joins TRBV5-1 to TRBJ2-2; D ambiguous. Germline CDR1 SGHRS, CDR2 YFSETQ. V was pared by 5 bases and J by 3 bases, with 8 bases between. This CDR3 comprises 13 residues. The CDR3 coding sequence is TGCGCCAGCAGAACCCAGGACACCGGGGAGCTGTTTTTT. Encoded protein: CASRTQDTGELFF.

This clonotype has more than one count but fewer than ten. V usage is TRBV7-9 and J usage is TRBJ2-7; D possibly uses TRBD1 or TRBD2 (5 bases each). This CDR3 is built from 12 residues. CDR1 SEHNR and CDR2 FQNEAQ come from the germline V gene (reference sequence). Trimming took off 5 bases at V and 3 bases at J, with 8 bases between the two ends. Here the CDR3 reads CASSGTGYEQYF. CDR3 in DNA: TGTGCCAGCAGCGGGACGGGCTACGAGCAGTACTTC.

As DNA, the CDR3 is TGCAGTGCTAGAGCGATGACAGCTCATCAGCCCCAGCATTTT. Its translation: CSARAMTAHQPQHF. The gene calls are TRBV20-1 and TRBJ1-5; TRBD1 might be the D (5 bases). V dropped 1 base and J dropped 5 bases, with 12 bases sitting between them. The CDR3 covers 14 residues. Per the germline V gene, CDR1 is DFQATT and CDR2 is SNEGSKA (reference sequence).

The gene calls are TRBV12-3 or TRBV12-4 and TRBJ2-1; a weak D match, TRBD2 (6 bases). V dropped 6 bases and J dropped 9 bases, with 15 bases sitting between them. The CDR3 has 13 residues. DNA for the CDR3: TGTGCCAGCAGCCCTGCACTAGCTGGTGAGCAGTTCTTC. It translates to CASSPALAGEQFF.

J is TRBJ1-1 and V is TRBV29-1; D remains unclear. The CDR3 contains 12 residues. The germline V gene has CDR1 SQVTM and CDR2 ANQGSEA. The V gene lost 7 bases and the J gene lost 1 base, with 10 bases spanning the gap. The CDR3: CSGKDRNTEAFF. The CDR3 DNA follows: TGCAGCGGCAAGGATCGGAACACTGAAGCTTTCTTT.